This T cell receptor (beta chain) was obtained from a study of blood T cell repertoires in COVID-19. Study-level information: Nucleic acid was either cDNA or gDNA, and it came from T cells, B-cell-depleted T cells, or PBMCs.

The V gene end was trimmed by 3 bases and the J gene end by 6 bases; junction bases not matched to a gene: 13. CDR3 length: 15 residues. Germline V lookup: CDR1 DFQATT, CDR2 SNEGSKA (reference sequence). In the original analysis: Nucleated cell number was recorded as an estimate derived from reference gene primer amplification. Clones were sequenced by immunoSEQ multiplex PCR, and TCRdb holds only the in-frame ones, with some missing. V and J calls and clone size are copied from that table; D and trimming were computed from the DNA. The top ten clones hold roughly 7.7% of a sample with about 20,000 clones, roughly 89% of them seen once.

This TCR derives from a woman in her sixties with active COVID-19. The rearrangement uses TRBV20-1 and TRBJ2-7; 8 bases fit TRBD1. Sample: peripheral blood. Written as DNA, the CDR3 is TGCAGTGCTAGTGATGCTTCGACAGGGGTTACCGAGCAGTACTTC. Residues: CSASDASTGVTEQYF.